This is a list of T cell receptor beta chains from one sample in a study of cytomegalovirus exposure and HLA in healthy donors. Assay used: immunoSEQ multiplex PCR; TCRdb lists only in-frame clones, some missing. The sample carries 200,000 to 250,000 clones, about four fifths recorded once. The sequencing input was PBMCs. These receptors were collected from a woman in her thirties or forties in good health and CMV-seropositive. The CDR3 runs from the conserved cysteine through the conserved F or W. A D gene is named only where the DNA matches it firmly. The size field is filled for only some rows; it gives once, few, many or a size class.

D gene: TRBD2
J gene: TRBJ2-1
V gene: TRBV9
clone size: -
CDR3 DNA: TGTGCCAGCAGCTCGGGGGGGTCCTACAATGAGCAGTTCTTC
CDR3 protein: CASSSGGSYNEQFF

D gene: TRBD1
J gene: TRBJ1-1
V gene: TRBV6-1
clone size: -
CDR3 DNA: TGTGCCAGCAGTTTTGACAGGGCCACTGAAGCTTTCTTT
CDR3 protein: CASSFDRATEAFF

D gene: TRBD1
J gene: TRBJ1-5
V gene: TRBV7-2
clone size: -
CDR3 DNA: TGTGCCAGCAGCCAGGACAGGTTCGGGCAGCCCCAGCATTTT
CDR3 protein: CASSQDRFGQPQHF

D gene: -
J gene: TRBJ1-2
V gene: TRBV18
clone size: once
CDR3 DNA: TGTGCCAGCTCACCAGGAGCAGAACTGAACTATGGCTACACCTTC
CDR3 protein: CASSPGAELNYGYTF

D gene: -
J gene: TRBJ1-2
V gene: TRBV2
clone size: -
CDR3 DNA: TGTGCCAGAGAGGACAGTGAGTACACTAACTATGGCTACACCTTC
CDR3 protein: CAREDSEYTNYGYTF

D gene: TRBD2
J gene: TRBJ2-5
V gene: TRBV5-1
clone size: -
CDR3 DNA: TGCGCCAGCAGCTTGTCGAGCGGGGAAGAGACCCAGTACTTC
CDR3 protein: CASSLSSGEETQYF

D gene: TRBD1
J gene: TRBJ1-1
V gene: TRBV6-5
clone size: -
CDR3 DNA: TGTGCCAGCAGAGAGGACAGGGGAGGCACTGAAGCTTTCTTT
CDR3 protein: CASREDRGGTEAFF

D gene: -
J gene: TRBJ2-5
V gene: TRBV7-3
clone size: -
CDR3 DNA: TGTTCCAGCAGCTTAATGGCAACCCAAGAGACCCAGTACTTC
CDR3 protein: CSSSLMATQETQYF

D gene: TRBD1
J gene: TRBJ2-1
V gene: TRBV7-8
clone size: -
CDR3 DNA: TGTGCCAGCAGCTCTGGGACAGTCCATGAGCAGTTCTTC
CDR3 protein: CASSSGTVHEQFF

D gene: -
J gene: TRBJ2-7
V gene: TRBV5-1
clone size: -
CDR3 DNA: TGCGCCAGCAGCTTAATAGCGGACGAGCAGTACTTC
CDR3 protein: CASSLIADEQYF

D gene: -
J gene: TRBJ1-2
V gene: TRBV19
clone size: -
CDR3 DNA: TGTGCCAGTAGTTACCAGGGCTTGGGCTATGGCTACACCTTC
CDR3 protein: CASSYQGLGYGYTF

D gene: TRBD1
J gene: TRBJ2-7
V gene: TRBV11-1
clone size: -
CDR3 DNA: TGTGCCAGCAGCTTACAGGGGGCTTACCACGAGCAGTACTTC
CDR3 protein: CASSLQGAYHEQYF

D gene: -
J gene: TRBJ1-1
V gene: TRBV6-5
clone size: -
CDR3 DNA: TGTGCCAGCAGTTACTCGGGGGGGAACACTGAAGCTTTCTTT
CDR3 protein: CASSYSGGNTEAFF

D gene: -
J gene: TRBJ2-2
V gene: TRBV25-1
clone size: -
CDR3 DNA: TGTGCCAGCAGTGAACCGAGGGCAGGCACCGGGGAGCTGTTTTTT
CDR3 protein: CASSEPRAGTGELFF

D gene: -
J gene: TRBJ1-1
V gene: TRBV11-2
clone size: few
CDR3 DNA: TGTGCCAGCAGCAGGACAGCGAACACTGAAGCTTTCTTT
CDR3 protein: CASSRTANTEAFF

D gene: TRBD2
J gene: TRBJ2-7
V gene: TRBV5-1
clone size: -
CDR3 DNA: TGCGCCAGCAGCACGGGGACTAGCAGCGAGCAGTACTTC
CDR3 protein: CASSTGTSSEQYF

D gene: TRBD1
J gene: TRBJ1-2
V gene: TRBV2
clone size: once
CDR3 DNA: TGTGCCAGCAGTGAAGCGCACAGGGGCTATGGCTACACCTTC
CDR3 protein: CASSEAHRGYGYTF

D gene: TRBD2
J gene: TRBJ2-2
V gene: TRBV7-3
clone size: -
CDR3 DNA: TGTGCCAGCAGCTTAGTAGCGGGGGACACCGGGGAGCTGTTTTTT
CDR3 protein: CASSLVAGDTGELFF

D gene: -
J gene: TRBJ2-1
V gene: TRBV7-9
clone size: -
CDR3 DNA: TGTGCCAGCAGCCCCTTGCGGGGAGCATCGGAGCAGTTCTTC
CDR3 protein: CASSPLRGASEQFF

D gene: -
J gene: TRBJ1-4
V gene: TRBV19
clone size: -
CDR3 DNA: TGTGCCAGTAGTATGCAGGGAAAGGTTGAAAAACTGTTTTTT
CDR3 protein: CASSMQGKVEKLFF

D gene: TRBD1
J gene: TRBJ1-2
V gene: TRBV5-6
clone size: -
CDR3 DNA: TGTGCCAGCAGCTATGACAGGGTAGTAGATGGCTACACCTTC
CDR3 protein: CASSYDRVVDGYTF

D gene: TRBD1
J gene: TRBJ1-3
V gene: TRBV19
clone size: few
CDR3 DNA: TGTGCCAGTAGTATCTCTGTCAGGGGGCCTGGAAACACCATATATTTT
CDR3 protein: CASSISVRGPGNTIYF

D gene: -
J gene: TRBJ2-6
V gene: TRBV19
clone size: -
CDR3 DNA: TGTGCCAGTAGTACTGGACGGGGGACGCCTGGGGCCAACGTCCTGACTTTC
CDR3 protein: CASSTGRGTPGANVLTF

D gene: TRBD1
J gene: TRBJ1-6
V gene: TRBV6-4
clone size: -
CDR3 DNA: TGTGCCAGCGCTCGGAGACAGGGGGCAAATTCACCCCTCCACTTT
CDR3 protein: CASARRQGANSPLHF

D gene: TRBD1
J gene: TRBJ1-1
V gene: TRBV29-1
clone size: once
CDR3 DNA: TGCAGCGTAAGGACAGGGGGCGAGACTGAAGCTTTCTTT
CDR3 protein: CSVRTGGETEAFF

D gene: -
J gene: TRBJ1-4
V gene: TRBV2
clone size: -
CDR3 DNA: TGTGCCAGCGGACTCAATGAAAAACTGTTTTTT
CDR3 protein: CASGLNEKLFF

D gene: -
J gene: TRBJ2-7
V gene: TRBV30
clone size: -
CDR3 DNA: TGTGCCTGGAGTGTTTACGCGCAAACGGGAAATCCAAACGAGCAGTACTTC
CDR3 protein: CAWSVYAQTGNPNEQYF

D gene: -
J gene: TRBJ2-4
V gene: TRBV30
clone size: -
CDR3 DNA: TGTGCCTGGAGTGTAAGGGGTCCGGTGGGCAAAAACATTCAGTACTTC
CDR3 protein: CAWSVRGPVGKNIQYF

D gene: -
J gene: TRBJ2-5
V gene: TRBV2
clone size: -
CDR3 DNA: TGTGCCAGCAGGGAGGAAGAGACCCAGTACTTC
CDR3 protein: CASREEETQYF

D gene: -
J gene: TRBJ1-5
V gene: TRBV9
clone size: -
CDR3 DNA: TGTGCCAGCAGTCAGTGGGCAGGGAGGGACCAGCCCCAGCATTTT
CDR3 protein: CASSQWAGRDQPQHF

D gene: -
J gene: TRBJ1-2
V gene: TRBV7-9
clone size: -
CDR3 DNA: TGTGCCAGCAGCTTGGCGGGTGCGCTAGGGGGCTACACCTTC
CDR3 protein: CASSLAGALGGYTF

D gene: TRBD2
J gene: TRBJ2-1
V gene: TRBV9
clone size: -
CDR3 DNA: TGTGCCAGCAGCGGCCCTAGCGGGAGCCTCCCCGCGGAGCAGTTCTTC
CDR3 protein: CASSGPSGSLPAEQFF

D gene: TRBD2
J gene: TRBJ2-1
V gene: TRBV10-3
clone size: -
CDR3 DNA: TGTGCCACCGGGTGGCTAGCGGACTACAATGAGCAGTTCTTC
CDR3 protein: CATGWLADYNEQFF

D gene: -
J gene: TRBJ2-2
V gene: TRBV27
clone size: -
CDR3 DNA: TGTGCCAGCATGAGGGGGGGGGAGCTGTTTTTT
CDR3 protein: CASMRGGELFF

D gene: -
J gene: TRBJ1-2
V gene: TRBV30
clone size: -
CDR3 DNA: TGTGCCTGGAGTGTTTTGGTAGGGGCTGGCTACACCTTC
CDR3 protein: CAWSVLVGAGYTF

D gene: -
J gene: TRBJ2-1
V gene: TRBV21-1
clone size: -
CDR3 DNA: TGTGCCAGCAGCACCCGGGACAGGGGCGCCGATGAGCAGTTCTTC
CDR3 protein: CASSTRDRGADEQFF

D gene: -
J gene: TRBJ1-2
V gene: TRBV29-1
clone size: -
CDR3 DNA: TGCAGCGTTGATCGGGGGGGTGGCTACACCTTC
CDR3 protein: CSVDRGGGYTF

D gene: -
J gene: TRBJ2-3
V gene: TRBV15
clone size: -
CDR3 DNA: TGTGCCACCAGCGAAGGAGATTCCACAGATACGCAGTATTTT
CDR3 protein: CATSEGDSTDTQYF

D gene: -
J gene: TRBJ1-6
V gene: TRBV9
clone size: -
CDR3 DNA: TGTGCCAGCACCGGGCAGGGCGACGGTTCACCCCTCCACTTT
CDR3 protein: CASTGQGDGSPLHF

D gene: TRBD1
J gene: TRBJ2-7
V gene: TRBV6-1
clone size: few
CDR3 DNA: TGTGCCAGCAGTGCAATCCAGGGGGTGGGTTCCTACGAGCAGTACTTC
CDR3 protein: CASSAIQGVGSYEQYF